These T cell receptor beta chains were read from a single sample in a study of T-cell memory formation after mild COVID-19. TCRdb ran MiXCR on the 5' RACE reads and lists one entry per CDR3 protein. The sample carries about 55,000 distinct CDR3 sequences, around a tenth recorded once. Sequenced input: PBMCs or a T cell subset sorted from them (not recorded which). Receptors were obtained from a man between 18 and 29 years old who had mild COVID-19 (a few samples of this study predate the infection). Cell type and time point are not known. Both conserved end residues are part of each CDR3. The order of the fields is V gene, D gene, J gene, clone size, CDR3 DNA, CDR3 protein. The D gene is left open where the match is weak. Size values are once, few and many counts, or a class for expanded clones, and some rows have none.

V: TRBV9; D: .; J: TRBJ1-6; size: few; DNA: TGTGCCAGCAGCGTAGACGGCCGGGATTCACCCCTCCACTTT; CDR3: CASSVDGRDSPLHF
V: TRBV7-3; D: TRBD2; J: TRBJ2-1; size: many; DNA: TGTGCCAGCAGTCCTCGAGGTAGCGGGGTCGATGAGCAGTTCTTC; CDR3: CASSPRGSGVDEQFF
V: TRBV5-1; D: .; J: TRBJ2-3; size: few; DNA: TGCGCCAGCAGCTTGAACACAGGGATTACAGATACGCAGTATTTT; CDR3: CASSLNTGITDTQYF
V: TRBV4-1; D: .; J: TRBJ1-2; size: .; DNA: TGCGCCAGCGGAGACGTCTGGGGTTCCTTGGGCTACACCTTC; CDR3: CASGDVWGSLGYTF
V: TRBV7-9; D: .; J: TRBJ2-1; size: many; DNA: TGTGCCAGCAGCTCCGCCCAGGGCGCAACCAATGAGCAGTTCTTC; CDR3: CASSSAQGATNEQFF
V: TRBV20-1; D: .; J: TRBJ1-2; size: few; DNA: TGCAGTGCTAGAGCCCCAGGAGGAGGCTACACCTTC; CDR3: CSARAPGGGYTF
V: TRBV28; D: .; J: TRBJ2-1; size: few; DNA: TGTGCCAGCAGTCGGACGGCGAGCTCCTACAATGAGCAGTTCTTC; CDR3: CASSRTASSYNEQFF
V: TRBV3-1; D: .; J: TRBJ2-2; size: few; DNA: TGTGCCAGCAGCCTCCTCAGAGACGGCACCGGGGAGCTGTTTTTT; CDR3: CASSLLRDGTGELFF
V: TRBV20-1; D: .; J: TRBJ1-2; size: few; DNA: TGCAGTGCTAGATGGGGGGCCGATGGCTACACCTTC; CDR3: CSARWGADGYTF
V: TRBV9; D: .; J: TRBJ2-1; size: .; DNA: TGTGCCAGCAGCGTCGCCAATGAGCAGTTCTTC; CDR3: CASSVANEQFF
V: TRBV7-8; D: .; J: TRBJ2-5; size: .; DNA: TGTGCCAGCAACCCGACAGGGGAGGGAGAGACCCAGTACTTC; CDR3: CASNPTGEGETQYF
V: TRBV5-1; D: TRBD2; J: TRBJ2-1; size: few; DNA: TGCGCCAGCCGCGGGGGGACTAGCGGGGGCCTACATCAGTTCTTC; CDR3: CASRGGTSGGLHQFF
V: TRBV5-1; D: TRBD2; J: TRBJ2-1; size: few; DNA: TGCGCCAGCAGCTGGAGCGGGGGGGATGAGCAGTTCTTC; CDR3: CASSWSGGDEQFF
V: TRBV20-1; D: .; J: TRBJ1-4; size: many; DNA: TGCAGTGCTAGAGATCCAACAGGGTCTGGGGGTGAAAAACTGTTTTTT; CDR3: CSARDPTGSGGEKLFF
V: TRBV7-6; D: .; J: TRBJ2-4; size: few; DNA: TGTGCCAGCAGCTTAGGAGGGCCCTCCGGCTTAGCCAAAAACATTCAGTACTTC; CDR3: CASSLGGPSGLAKNIQYF
V: TRBV4-3; D: .; J: TRBJ1-2; size: .; DNA: TGCGCCAGCAGCCAGAGGGACTATGGCTACACCTTC; CDR3: CASSQRDYGYTF
V: TRBV7-9; D: .; J: TRBJ2-5; size: once; DNA: TGTGCCAGCAGCGTACCGGGACCCCAAGAGACCCAGTACTTC; CDR3: CASSVPGPQETQYF
V: TRBV2; D: .; J: TRBJ1-1; size: few; DNA: TGTGCCAGCAGTGGGCAGGGTAACACTGAAGCTTTCTTT; CDR3: CASSGQGNTEAFF
V: TRBV7-9; D: TRBD2; J: TRBJ2-3; size: .; DNA: TGTGCCAGCAGCTTGTCGGGACTAGCGGGTAATACGCAGTATTTT; CDR3: CASSLSGLAGNTQYF
V: TRBV6-2/TRBV6-3; D: .; J: TRBJ2-7; size: few; DNA: TGTGCCAGCAGCCTACGGACCGGACTGACGGCGCAGTACTTC; CDR3: CASSLRTGLTAQYF
V: TRBV12-3/TRBV12-4; D: TRBD1; J: TRBJ2-4; size: few; DNA: TGTGCCAGCAGCTGGGACAGGGGGCCCGGCATTCAGTACTTC; CDR3: CASSWDRGPGIQYF
V: TRBV7-2; D: .; J: TRBJ2-5; size: .; DNA: TGTGCCAGCAGGATACAGGGACTGGAGACCCAGTACTTC; CDR3: CASRIQGLETQYF
V: TRBV20-1; D: .; J: TRBJ1-2; size: .; DNA: TGCAGTGCTAGAGATCGGGAGAGAAGGGGGTTAGGAGGCTACACCTTC; CDR3: CSARDRERRGLGGYTF
V: TRBV4-3; D: .; J: TRBJ2-3; size: many; DNA: TGCGCCAGCAGCCAACGAGATTACAGGTTTAGTCGAGATACGCAGTATTTT; CDR3: CASSQRDYRFSRDTQYF
V: TRBV6-5; D: .; J: TRBJ1-6; size: few; DNA: TGTGCCAGCAGTCCGCCCAATTCACCCCTCCACTTT; CDR3: CASSPPNSPLHF
V: TRBV18; D: .; J: TRBJ2-7; size: .; DNA: TGTGCCAGCTCACAATCCTCAGGAGTCTACGAGCAGTACTTC; CDR3: CASSQSSGVYEQYF
V: TRBV10-1; D: .; J: TRBJ2-1; size: few; DNA: TGCGCCAGCAGCCAGGGGCCGAATGGGTACGAGCAGTTCTTC; CDR3: CASSQGPNGYEQFF
V: TRBV2; D: .; J: TRBJ1-2; size: few; DNA: TGTGCCAGCCGCCTCTCTCGGTCCAACTATGGCTACACCTTC; CDR3: CASRLSRSNYGYTF
V: TRBV5-1; D: .; J: TRBJ1-2; size: many; DNA: TGCGCCAGCAGCTACATTTACCCAGCTAACTATGGCTACACCTTC; CDR3: CASSYIYPANYGYTF
V: TRBV12-3/TRBV12-4; D: TRBD1; J: TRBJ1-1; size: few; DNA: TGTGCCAGCAGTTCCCCGACAGGGGCGGACACTGAAGCTTTCTTT; CDR3: CASSSPTGADTEAFF
V: TRBV12-3/TRBV12-4; D: TRBD1; J: TRBJ1-1; size: .; DNA: TGTGCCAGCAGTCGACAGGGTGGGAGCACTGAAGCTTTCTTT; CDR3: CASSRQGGSTEAFF
V: TRBV18; D: .; J: TRBJ1-5; size: once; DNA: TGTGCCAGCTCATCCGCGGACAGAAATCAGCCCCAGCATTTT; CDR3: CASSSADRNQPQHF
V: TRBV5-5; D: TRBD1; J: TRBJ1-2; size: few; DNA: TGTGCCAGCAGTACGGACAGGGCTAACTATGGCTACACCTTC; CDR3: CASSTDRANYGYTF
V: TRBV7-7; D: .; J: TRBJ2-6; size: many; DNA: TGTGCCAGCAGCCCGAGCTCTGGGGCCAACGTCCTGACTTTC; CDR3: CASSPSSGANVLTF
V: TRBV5-1; D: .; J: TRBJ1-5; size: few; DNA: TGCGCCAGCAGCTTGGCCGGGGGGTGGCAGCCCCAGCATTTT; CDR3: CASSLAGGWQPQHF
V: TRBV12-3/TRBV12-4; D: .; J: TRBJ2-3; size: .; DNA: TGTGCCAGCAGTCCGGGACACTGGACAGATACGCAGTATTTT; CDR3: CASSPGHWTDTQYF